Following are 19 T cell receptor beta chains from one sample sequenced in a study of cytomegalovirus exposure and HLA in healthy donors. The PCR contained 60 Vbeta and 13 Jbeta primers. The repertoire was sequenced with immunoSEQ multiplex PCR; TCRdb's copy has only in-frame clones and lacks some. The sample lists nearly 300,000 clones, 86% occurring once. Sequencing input: PBMCs. The receptors stem from a man aged 40-55 years in good health and CMV-seropositive.

The CDR3 DNA follows: TGTGCCAGCAGCTTAGCGTTCGGTAGCGGTCGCGGCTCCTACGAGCAGTACTTC. Protein sequence: CASSLAFGSGRGSYEQYF. The V call is TRBV11-2, the J call TRBJ2-7, with TRBD2 as a possible D gene (6 bases). Germline V CDR1 and CDR2: SGHAT, FQNNGV. Trimming took off 1 base at V and 0 bases at J, with 19 bases between the two ends. This CDR3 spans 18 amino acids.

The chain has TRBV7-2 and TRBJ1-2, with 10 nucleotides matching TRBD1. Germline trimming cut 9 bases from V and 4 bases from J; bases unmatched to any gene: 14. Germline CDR1 is SGHTA and CDR2 is FQGNSA. The length of the CDR3 is 16 residues. The CDR3 DNA is TGTGCCAGTGATGGATGGTCGGGACAGGGGAGCTATGGCTACACCTTC. Amino acids: CASDGWSGQGSYGYTF.

The rearrangement links TRBV10-2 to TRBJ2-7; 8 bases map to TRBD2. After removal of 0 bases from V and 3 bases from J, the junction contained 7 bases not matched to a gene. The germline gives CDR1 WSHSY, CDR2 SAAADI. The CDR3 length is 16 residues. This chain's CDR3 is CASSESSGGAYYEQYF. The CDR3 DNA sequence: TGCGCCAGCAGTGAGTCGTCCGGGGGGGCGTACTACGAGCAGTACTTC.

This chain links TRBV13 with TRBJ2-7, with 8 bases that match TRBD2. CDR1 and CDR2 from the germline V gene are PRHDT and FYEKMQ (reference sequence). The CDR3 is 18 residues long. The V segment lost 5 bases and the J segment 0 bases; nucleotides outside the gene matches: 15. CDR3 sequence reads: CASSIRFQTSVSSYEQYF. The CDR3 nucleotides read TGTGCCAGCAGCATCCGATTCCAGACTAGCGTCAGCTCCTACGAGCAGTACTTC.

This sequence joins TRBV2 and TRBJ1-1, with D maybe TRBD1 (5 bases). Trimming shortened V by 8 bases and J by 1 base, and 11 bases separated the two germline ends. This CDR3 comprises 13 residues. Germline lookup yields CDR1 SNHLY and CDR2 FYNNEI. The DNA of the CDR3 is TGTGCCAGCGCTACAGACAGGAACACTGAAGCTTTCTTT. This encodes CASATDRNTEAFF.

The chain recombines TRBV12-5 with TRBJ2-7; D might be TRBD2 (6 bases). V was pared by 3 bases and J by 5 bases, with 11 bases between. The CDR3 covers 13 residues. CDR1 and CDR2 from the germline V gene are LGHNT and FRNRAP. CDR3 nucleotide sequence: TGTGCTAGTGGTTTTGGGACTCGGAACGAGCAGTACTTC. Translating it yields CASGFGTRNEQYF.

This clone was seen a few times. The rearrangement uses TRBV10-3 and TRBJ2-1; 12 bases fit TRBD1. The germline V gene encodes CDR1 ENHRY and CDR2 SYGVKD. The CDR3 totals 15 residues. J gave up 10 bases and V 10 bases, and 14 bases lay outside the gene matches. This chain's CDR3 is CATDEGQGALGEQFF. The CDR3, as DNA: TGTGCCACAGACGAGGGACAGGGGGCGTTGGGGGAGCAGTTCTTC.

In its sample, this clone was seen once. This chain connects TRBV7-9 to TRBJ1-2; no clear D. The CDR3 is 15 residues long. Between the trimmed V and J ends, which lost 2 bases and 4 bases, there was a span of 14 bases. The germline V gene has CDR1 SEHNR and CDR2 FQNEAQ (reference sequence). For the CDR3, the DNA is TGTGCCAGCAGCTTATTTCAGGCTGTAATCTATGGCTACACCTTC. This encodes CASSLFQAVIYGYTF.

The chain joins TRBV10-3 to TRBJ2-7; 11 bases match TRBD2. The CDR3 is made up of 15 amino acids. Per germline, CDR1 ENHRY and CDR2 SYGVKD. After removal of 3 bases from V and 5 bases from J, the junction contained 6 bases not matched to a gene. The CDR3 DNA is TGTGCCATCAGTGACTTGACTAGCGGGAAGGACGAGCAGTACTTC. Translation: CAISDLTSGKDEQYF.

The chain uses TRBV5-1 and TRBJ2-3, with D maybe TRBD2 (5 bases). Trimming pared 0 bases from V and 5 bases from J, leaving 13 bases between. The germline gives CDR1 SGHRS, CDR2 YFSETQ. The CDR3 runs to 15 residues. The chain's CDR3 is CASSLGGSSGDTQYF. In nucleotides, the CDR3 is TGCGCCAGCAGCTTGGGCGGGTCTTCGGGAGATACGCAGTATTTT.

The J gene is TRBJ1-5, the V gene TRBV28; D is possibly TRBD1 (6 bases). V lost 8 bases to trimming and J lost 6 bases, with 17 bases between them. Germline V lookup: CDR1 MDHEN, CDR2 SYDVKM. The CDR3 is 14 amino acids. CDR3: CASHPLGGPQPQHF. CDR3 nucleotides: TGTGCCAGCCACCCCCTGGGGGGGCCTCAGCCCCAGCATTTT. Supplemented by reference TRBV28 and TRBJ1-5, the full variable domain reads DVKVTQSSRYLVKRTGEKVFLECVQDMDHENMFWYRQDPGLGLRLIYFSYDVKMKEKGDIPEGYSVSREKKERFSLILESASTNQTSMYLCASHPLGGPQPQHFGDGTRLSIL.

The V call is TRBV13, the J call TRBJ2-7; 8 positions agree with TRBD1. V was clipped by 5 bases and J by 4 bases; unmatched bases: 7. Germline V lookup: CDR1 PRHDT, CDR2 FYEKMQ (reference sequence). This CDR3 has 14 residues. The CDR3 sequence is CASSGGQGAYEQYF. The CDR3 DNA reads as TGTGCCAGCAGCGGGGGGCAGGGGGCTTACGAGCAGTACTTC.

The chain joins TRBV9 to TRBJ2-2; TRBD1 matches 9 bases. The CDR3 contains 14 residues. Germline V gene sequence: CDR1 SGDLS, CDR2 YYNGEE. The trim removed 3 bases at V and 6 bases at J, leaving 3 bases unmatched. The CDR3, as DNA: TGTGCCAGCAGCGGGGGACAGGGATCCGGGGAGCTGTTTTTT. This gives the protein CASSGGQGSGELFF.

V gene TRBV6-1 combines with J gene TRBJ2-1; 8 bases map to TRBD1. The germline V gene encodes CDR1 MNHNS and CDR2 SASEGT. The CDR3 sequence is 15 residues long. Losses at the gene ends were 6 bases for V and 3 bases for J; bases not matched to a gene: 7. The CDR3 loop reads CASSIRDRLYNEQFF. The CDR3 DNA reads as TGTGCCAGCAGCATCCGGGACAGGCTCTACAATGAGCAGTTCTTC.

This rearrangement joins TRBV27 to TRBJ2-7; 12 bases are shared with TRBD2. Germline V gives CDR1 MNHEY, CDR2 SMNVEV (reference sequence). V lost 8 bases to trimming and J lost 4 bases; unmatched junction nucleotides: 9. This CDR3 contains 15 residues. CDR3 sequence: CASGETSGSFYEQYF. CDR3 in DNA: TGTGCCAGCGGGGAGACTAGCGGGAGTTTTTACGAGCAGTACTTC.

The CDR3 nucleotides are TGTGCCAGCAGTGGGGCTAGCGGTCTCTCCTACGAGCAGTACTTC. Translation: CASSGASGLSYEQYF. The chain joins TRBV2 to TRBJ2-7; TRBD2 matches 7 bases. CDR1 and CDR2 from the germline V gene are SNHLY and FYNNEI. V was clipped by 4 bases and J by 0 bases; unmatched bases: 6. This CDR3 contains 15 residues.

This clone was seen only a few times. The chain links TRBV6-5 to TRBJ2-7, with 7 bases fitting TRBD1. This CDR3 spans 14 amino acids. Germline V gene data show CDR1 as MNHEY and CDR2 as SVGAGI. Germline trimming cut 6 bases from V and 6 bases from J; bases unmatched to any gene: 11. CDR3 protein: CASRFLQGFPEQYF. In DNA form, the CDR3 reads TGTGCCAGCAGGTTCTTACAGGGGTTCCCCGAGCAGTACTTC.

The V call is TRBV7-9, the J call TRBJ1-2; 8 positions agree with TRBD1. With V trimmed by 5 bases and J by 2 bases, 7 bases remained unmatched. In germline, CDR1 is SEHNR, CDR2 FQNEAQ (reference sequence). There are 15 residues in the CDR3. The CDR3 nucleotides read TGTGCCAGCAGCGCCCCGGGACAGGAGAACTATGGCTACACCTTC. As protein: CASSAPGQENYGYTF.

The chain is built from TRBV28 and TRBJ1-1; 8 bases align to TRBD1. The CDR3 is 15 amino acids. Germline V gene sequence: CDR1 MDHEN, CDR2 SYDVKM. V shed 5 bases and J 4 bases; nucleotides not matched to a gene: 9. The CDR3 region is CASSPRTGMGTEAFF. The CDR3 DNA follows: TGTGCCAGCAGTCCTAGGACAGGGATGGGCACTGAAGCTTTCTTT. The whole variable domain, remainder taken from reference TRBV28 and TRBJ1-1, is DVKVTQSSRYLVKRTGEKVFLECVQDMDHENMFWYRQDPGLGLRLIYFSYDVKMKEKGDIPEGYSVSREKKERFSLILESASTNQTSMYLCASSPRTGMGTEAFFGQGTRLTVV.